One T cell receptor (beta chain) is described in this entry. Trimming took off 1 base at V and 8 bases at J, with 11 bases between the two ends. The CDR3 runs to 13 residues. Germline lookup yields CDR1 SGHDN and CDR2 FVKESK. The source of the sample is a study of T cell changes during pregnancy in multiple sclerosis. Only in-frame clones appear in the TCRdb table, and some are missing; sequencing was by immunoSEQ multiplex PCR. The repertoire holds about 51,000 clones, with just over 90% as singletons. The chain is built from TRBV14 and TRBJ1-2; weak D call: TRBD1 (5 bases). This specimen was peripheral blood, taken in the second trimester of pregnancy. This TCR came from a female donor with multiple sclerosis, enrolled in a pregnancy study. For the CDR3, the DNA is TGTGCCAGCAGCCAAGTCTTAGGGGAAGGCTACACCTTC. This translates into CASSQVLGEGYTF.